One and the same sample provided the 20 T cell receptor beta chains below, sequenced in a study of blood T cell repertoires in COVID-19. Generated by immunoSEQ multiplex PCR, the TCRdb table keeps only in-frame clones and is missing some. The sample holds approximately 220,000 clones, about 83% seen once. The source material was peripheral blood. These receptors all stem from a woman aged 45-65 years with acute or convalescent COVID-19.

This clone was seen only a few times. The chain carries TRBV24-1 and TRBJ2-1, with 11 bases lining up with TRBD2. The CDR3 has 20 amino acids. Unmatched junction bases numbered 17, after V lost 5 bases and J lost 3 bases. The germline V gene encodes CDR1 KGHDR and CDR2 SFDVKD. CDR3 region: CATSAAPLLLAGDGYNEQFF. CDR3 nucleotides: TGTGCCACCAGTGCCGCCCCTTTGCTACTAGCGGGAGATGGCTACAATGAGCAGTTCTTC.

V gene TRBV7-9 combines with J gene TRBJ1-1; D remains unclear. Germline values: CDR1 SEHNR, CDR2 FQNEAQ (reference sequence). V lost 0 bases to trimming and J lost 1 base, with 6 bases between them. The CDR3 extends over 14 amino acids. The CDR3, as DNA: TGTGCCAGCAGCTTAGCTCTAACGAACACTGAAGCTTTCTTT. Translated, it gives CASSLALTNTEAFF.

In the case of this clone: Other DNA sequences in this specimen translate into the identical CDR3. The chain carries TRBV28 and TRBJ1-2; D is perhaps TRBD1 (5 bases). The CDR3 has 13 residues. V lost 5 bases and J 4 bases, leaving 11 bases between the germline ends. Looked up from germline, CDR1 is MDHEN and CDR2 is SYDVKM. The CDR3 region has the DNA TGTGCCAGCAGTCTAGGCCAGGGCTATGGCTACACCTTC. Its translation is CASSLGQGYGYTF.

The V call is TRBV7-2, the J call TRBJ1-5; 8 bases fit TRBD1. The CDR3 length is 14 residues. Losses at the gene ends were 1 base for V and 15 bases for J; bases not matched to a gene: 11. Germline CDR1 SGHTA, CDR2 FQGNSA. The CDR3 loop reads CASSLGTGQGGRHF. CDR3 sequence (DNA): TGTGCCAGCAGCTTAGGGACAGGGCAGGGCGGCCGGCATTTT.

The V call is TRBV3-1 (or the pseudogene TRBV3-2), the J call TRBJ2-3, with TRBD2 matching 7 bases. V lost 4 bases, J lost 0 bases, and 16 bases stayed unmatched. Germline CDR1 LGHDT, CDR2 YNNKEL (reference sequence). The CDR3 spans 19 residues. CDR3 residues: CASSPTWGSREGSTDTQYF. The CDR3 coding sequence is TGTGCCAGCAGCCCTACATGGGGATCAAGGGAGGGGAGCACAGATACGCAGTATTTT.

In nucleotides, the CDR3 is TGTGCCAGCTCGCCCGATACTAGCACCGAGCAGTACTTC. This translates into CASSPDTSTEQYF. The V and J genes are TRBV18 and TRBJ2-7; a weak D match, TRBD2 (6 bases). V was clipped by 6 bases and J by 6 bases, with 15 bases between them. Germline assignment: CDR1 KGHSH and CDR2 LQKENI. This CDR3 has 13 residues.

J is TRBJ2-3 and V is TRBV15; maybe TRBD1 (6 bases). The CDR3 covers 16 residues. Germline V lookup: CDR1 LNHNV, CDR2 YYDKDF (reference sequence). Trimming took off 1 base at V and 4 bases at J, with 15 bases between the two ends. The CDR3 sequence is CATSRVAATGSDTQYF. The CDR3 DNA follows: TGTGCCACCAGCAGAGTGGCGGCTACAGGGTCAGATACGCAGTATTTT.

The chain is built from TRBV11-3 and TRBJ2-3; 7 bases are shared with TRBD2. V lost 0 bases, J lost 5 bases, and 5 bases stayed unmatched. The germline CDR1 and CDR2 sequences are SGHNT and YENEEA. This CDR3 contains 15 residues. The CDR3 nucleotides read TGTGCCAGCAGCTTAGAGGCGGGAGTAAAAGATACGCAGTATTTT. As protein: CASSLEAGVKDTQYF.

V is TRBV6-5 and J is TRBJ2-7; TRBD1 matches at 7 bases. The CDR3 is made up of 14 amino acids. Germline loops: CDR1 MNHEY, CDR2 SVGAGI. The J segment lost 1 base and the V segment lost 4 bases, leaving 4 bases of the junction unmatched. The CDR3 is CASSFGTASYEQYF. CDR3 coding DNA: TGTGCCAGCAGTTTCGGGACAGCTTCCTACGAGCAGTACTTC.

The V call is TRBV5-8, the J call TRBJ1-2, with D unclear. There are 16 residues in the CDR3. Trimming stripped 4 bases from V and 4 bases from J, with 20 bases between. Germline V gene data show CDR1 as SGHTS and CDR2 as YDEGEE. The CDR3 is CASSPAPVLRVYGYTF. CDR3 DNA: TGTGCCAGCAGCCCGGCGCCCGTTCTCCGGGTCTATGGCTACACCTTC.

The rearrangement uses TRBV19 and TRBJ1-5, with TRBD1 identical over 7 bases. The CDR3 covers 15 residues. Germline CDR1 LNHDA, CDR2 SQIVND (reference sequence). The V segment lost 1 base and the J segment 4 bases; nucleotides outside the gene matches: 4. CDR3 in amino acids: CASSIGGGPNQPQHF. The CDR3 DNA reads as TGTGCCAGTAGTATAGGAGGGGGCCCTAATCAGCCCCAGCATTTT.

V is TRBV6-5 and J is TRBJ1-1, with D unclear. This CDR3 is 14 amino acids long. Trimming removed 6 bases from V and 0 bases from J, with 11 bases in between. Germline V lookup: CDR1 MNHEY, CDR2 SVGAGI. The CDR3 loop is CASSAGGMNTEAFF. The CDR3 DNA reads as TGTGCCAGCAGCGCCGGAGGGATGAACACTGAAGCTTTCTTT.

The V and J genes are TRBV2 and TRBJ2-1; 7 nucleotides match TRBD1. The V segment lost 7 bases and the J segment 5 bases; nucleotides outside the gene matches: 5. CDR1 is SNHLY, CDR2 FYNNEI, per germline. CDR3 length equals 13 residues. For the CDR3, the DNA is TGTGCCAGCAAGAGGGGACAGAACAATGAGCAGTTCTTC. This sequence encodes CASKRGQNNEQFF.

The V and J genes are TRBV11-3 and TRBJ1-1; 7 bases align to TRBD1. CDR3 length: 13 residues. V gave up 5 bases and J gave up 7 bases; unmatched junction bases: 7. Germline V gene lookup returns CDR1 SGHNT and CDR2 YENEEA. Here the CDR3 reads CASSQGEKSEAFF. The CDR3 bases are TGTGCCAGCAGCCAGGGGGAGAAGAGTGAAGCTTTCTTT. Full variable domain (outside the CDR3, taken from reference TRBV11-3 and TRBJ1-1): EAGVVQSPRYKIIEKKQPVAFWCNPISGHNTLYWYLQNLGQGPELLIRYENEEAVDDSQLPKDRFSAERLKGVDSTLKIQPAELGDSAVYLCASSQGEKSEAFFGQGTRLTVV.

J is TRBJ1-1 and V is TRBV27; TRBD1 matches 7 bases. This CDR3 region has 14 residues. CDR1 and CDR2 from the germline V gene are MNHEY and SMNVEV (reference sequence). V trimming: 5 bases; J trimming: 4 bases; junction bases outside the gene matches: 7. CDR3 coding DNA: TGTGCCAGCAGTATGAGGGGGCTAGGCACTGAAGCTTTCTTT. It encodes CASSMRGLGTEAFF.

The rearrangement joins TRBV15 to TRBJ2-3; a weak D match, TRBD2 (6 bases). Trimming stripped 8 bases from V and 3 bases from J, with 15 bases between. CDR3 length: 14 residues. Looked up from germline, CDR1 is LNHNV and CDR2 is YYDKDF (reference sequence). The CDR3 coding sequence is TGTGCCACCCACGGGACTGATCGGACAGATACGCAGTATTTT. Protein: CATHGTDRTDTQYF.

V gene TRBV2 combines with J gene TRBJ1-4; 8 bases map to TRBD1. CDR1 and CDR2 from the germline V gene are SNHLY and FYNNEI. The length of the CDR3 is 14 residues. Trimming at V came to 11 bases and at J to 3 bases, leaving 8 bases not matched to a gene. The DNA of the CDR3 is TGTGCCGGCCAGGGGGCGCGGGCTAATGAAAAACTGTTTTTT. Residues: CAGQGARANEKLFF. Full variable domain (remainder filled in from reference TRBV2 and TRBJ1-4): EPEVTQTPSHQVTQMGQEVILRCVPISNHLYFYWYRQILGQKVEFLVSFYNNEISEKSEIFDDQFSVERPDGSNFTLKIRSTKLEDSAMYFCAGQGARANEKLFFGSGTQLSVL.

This clone was seen a single time. The rearrangement joins TRBV24-1 to TRBJ2-5, with D possibly TRBD1 on 5 matching bases. The CDR3 is 16 residues long. Germline CDR1 is KGHDR and CDR2 is SFDVKD. The ends were cut back, 1 base at V and 2 bases at J, with 13 bases in the middle. This CDR3 reads CATSDFYGADQETQYF. CDR3 DNA: TGTGCCACCAGTGATTTCTATGGGGCAGATCAAGAGACCCAGTACTTC.

This chain links TRBV2 with TRBJ2-2; 10 bases match TRBD1. The CDR3 consists of 17 residues. In germline, CDR1 is SNHLY, CDR2 FYNNEI. V lost 10 bases to trimming and J lost 0 bases; unmatched junction nucleotides: 11. The CDR3 coding sequence is TGTGCCACCTGGGGACAGGGGAGGGTCGCGAACACCGGGGAGCTGTTTTTT. Amino acid sequence: CATWGQGRVANTGELFF.

The V call is TRBV29-1, the J call TRBJ2-7; TRBD1 aligns across 9 bases. The CDR3 length is 15 residues. With 6 bases clipped from V and 0 bases from J, the junction kept 9 bases outside the gene matches. Germline CDR1 and CDR2: SQVTM and ANQGSEA. Here the CDR3 DNA reads TGCAGCGTCTCCCCCGGGACAGGGAGCTCCTACGAGCAGTACTTC. This codes for CSVSPGTGSSYEQYF.